This T cell receptor beta chain comes out of a study of T-cell memory formation after mild COVID-19. On the study more broadly: Largely donor-specific sequence clusters came from a couple of donors.

The CDR3 sequence is 18 residues long. The V gene's germline CDR1 is MGHRA and CDR2 YSYEKL. After removal of 1 base from V and 3 bases from J, the junction contained 11 bases not matched to a gene. This clonotype came up a few times. Its antigen is not known. Findings of the study overall: Specificity for SARS-CoV-2 was not confirmed among the second-wave clones peaking on day 37. Pre-infection memory harbored some responding clones, suggesting cross-reactive memory joined.

5'RACE, which relied on constant-segment primers, yielded TCR alpha and TCR beta cDNA libraries carrying sample barcodes and UMIs. MiXCR, applied by TCRdb to the 5' RACE reads, yields one record per CDR3 protein. In the table there are 500,000 to 650,000 distinct CDR3 sequences, approximately 21% of which are singletons. This receptor was obtained from an adult woman who had mild COVID-19 (a few samples of this study predate the infection). Cell type and time point are not known. Material: PBMCs or a T cell subset sorted from them (not recorded which). The chain is built from TRBV4-1 and TRBJ2-1, with 8 nucleotides matching TRBD2. The CDR3 sequence: CASSQAGFSGAFYNEQFF. For the CDR3, the DNA is TGCGCCAGCAGCCAAGCGGGTTTTAGCGGGGCCTTCTACAATGAGCAGTTCTTC.